These 6 T cell receptor beta chains were sequenced from one sample in a study of T cell repertoires in cytomegalovirus infection. TCRdb passed the reads through MiXCR, listing each CDR3 protein once. The table records about 150,000 distinct CDR3 sequences, about 15% of them present only once. Sequences were obtained from CD8+ T cells from PBMCs. The source of these receptors is a human donor in good health (CMV status not recorded). Some clones in this sample may be carry-over from other donors' samples.

This clonotype was detected many times. This chain links TRBV5-1 with TRBJ2-7, with D unclear. V dropped 0 bases and J dropped 4 bases, with 8 bases sitting between them. The germline gives CDR1 SGHRS, CDR2 YFSETQ. This CDR3 is built from 13 residues. DNA for the CDR3: TGCGCCAGCAGCTTGGAGCCGACATACGAGCAGTACTTC. It translates to CASSLEPTYEQYF.

V and J are TRBV6-1 and TRBJ2-1; 8 bases match TRBD2. This CDR3 contains 15 residues. The V gene end was trimmed by 1 base and the J gene end by 9 bases; junction bases not matched to a gene: 8. Germline V gene data show CDR1 as MNHNS and CDR2 as SASEGT. CDR3 sequence: CASSEVFGRAGEQFF. The CDR3 nucleotides are TGTGCCAGCAGTGAAGTCTTCGGGAGGGCCGGTGAGCAGTTCTTC.

V usage is TRBV7-6 and J usage is TRBJ2-6, with 8 bases lining up with TRBD1. Germline loops: CDR1 SGHVS, CDR2 FNYEAQ. The V and J ends lost 5 bases and 3 bases, in that order; junction bases with no gene match: 6. The CDR3 runs 16 residues. CDR3 bases: TGTGCCAGCAGCCCGCGGACAGGGAGTGGGGCCAACGTCCTGACTTTC. Translated, it gives CASSPRTGSGANVLTF. The complete variable domain, with remaining parts taken from reference TRBV7-6 and TRBJ2-6, reads GAGVSQSPRYKVTKRGQDVALRCDPISGHVSLYWYRQALGQGPEFLTYFNYEAQQDKSGLPNDRFSAERPEGSISTLTIQRTEQRDSAMYRCASSPRTGSGANVLTFGAGSRLTVL.

V is TRBV9 and J is TRBJ2-2, with 10 bases lining up with TRBD2. The CDR3 loop spans 14 amino acids. The V and J ends lost 5 bases and 3 bases, in that order; junction bases with no gene match: 1. From germline, CDR1 is SGDLS and CDR2 YYNGEE. CDR3 region: CASRGTSDTGELFF. For the CDR3, the DNA is TGTGCCAGCAGAGGGACTAGCGACACCGGGGAGCTGTTTTTT.

This clonotype was observed a handful of times. The J gene is TRBJ1-1, the V gene TRBV4-3, with TRBD1 matching 8 bases. This CDR3 spans 14 amino acids. The germline V gene encodes CDR1 LGHNA and CDR2 YSLEER. V lost 5 bases to trimming and J lost 7 bases; unmatched junction nucleotides: 9. Here the CDR3 reads CASSVDRGGLEAFF. DNA for the CDR3: TGCGCCAGCAGCGTTGACAGGGGAGGCCTTGAAGCTTTCTTT.

The V gene is TRBV7-9, the J gene TRBJ2-7; 10 bases map to TRBD1. V shed 3 bases, J shed 2 bases, and the junction held 4 bases outside the gene matches. CDR3 length: 15 amino acids. Germline V gene data show CDR1 as SEHNR and CDR2 as FQNEAQ (reference sequence). The CDR3 DNA reads TGTGCCAGCAGCTTGGACAGGGGGTCTACCTACGAGCAGTACTTC. Its protein product is CASSLDRGSTYEQYF.